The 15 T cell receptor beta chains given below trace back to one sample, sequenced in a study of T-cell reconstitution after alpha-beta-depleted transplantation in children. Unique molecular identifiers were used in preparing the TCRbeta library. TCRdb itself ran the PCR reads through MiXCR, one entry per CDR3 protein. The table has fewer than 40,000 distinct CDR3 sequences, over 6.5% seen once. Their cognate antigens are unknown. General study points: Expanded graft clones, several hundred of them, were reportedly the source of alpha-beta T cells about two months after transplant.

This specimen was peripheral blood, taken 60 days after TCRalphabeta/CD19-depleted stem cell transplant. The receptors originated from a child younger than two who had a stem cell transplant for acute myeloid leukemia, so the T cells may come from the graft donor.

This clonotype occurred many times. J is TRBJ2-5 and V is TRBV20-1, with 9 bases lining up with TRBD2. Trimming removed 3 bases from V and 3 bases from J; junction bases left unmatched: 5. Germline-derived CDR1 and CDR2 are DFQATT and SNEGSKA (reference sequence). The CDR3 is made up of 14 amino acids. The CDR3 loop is CSARRGGLEETQYF. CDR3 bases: TGCAGTGCTAGGCGGGGGGGCCTCGAAGAGACCCAGTACTTC.

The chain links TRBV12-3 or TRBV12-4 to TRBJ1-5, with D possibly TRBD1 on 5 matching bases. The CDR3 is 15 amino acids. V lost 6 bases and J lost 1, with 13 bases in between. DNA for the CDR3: TGTGCCAGCAGGCCTTGGGGGGTGAGCAATCAGCCCCAGCATTTT. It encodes CASRPWGVSNQPQHF.

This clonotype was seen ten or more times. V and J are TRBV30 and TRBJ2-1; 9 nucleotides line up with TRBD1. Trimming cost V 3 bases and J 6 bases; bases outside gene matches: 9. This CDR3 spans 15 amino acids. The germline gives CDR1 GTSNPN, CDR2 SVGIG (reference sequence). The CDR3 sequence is CAWRPGTGLLNEQFF. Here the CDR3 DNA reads TGTGCCTGGAGGCCCGGGACAGGGCTTCTCAATGAGCAGTTCTTC.

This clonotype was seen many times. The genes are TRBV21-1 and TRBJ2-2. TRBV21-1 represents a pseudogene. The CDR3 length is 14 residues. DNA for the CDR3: TGTGCCAGCAGCAAAGAGAGAGGAACCGGGGAGCTGTTTTTT. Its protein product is CASSKERGTGELFF.

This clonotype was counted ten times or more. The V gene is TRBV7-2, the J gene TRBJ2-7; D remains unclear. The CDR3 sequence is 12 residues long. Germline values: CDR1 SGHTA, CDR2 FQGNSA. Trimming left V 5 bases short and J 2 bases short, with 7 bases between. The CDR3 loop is CASSEHTYEQYF. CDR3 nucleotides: TGTGCCAGCAGCGAGCATACCTACGAGCAGTACTTC.

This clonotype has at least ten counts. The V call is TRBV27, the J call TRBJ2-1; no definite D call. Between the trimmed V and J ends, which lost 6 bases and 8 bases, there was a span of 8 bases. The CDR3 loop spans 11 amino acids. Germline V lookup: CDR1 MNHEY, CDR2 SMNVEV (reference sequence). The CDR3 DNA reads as TGTGCCAGCAGCTTTGCTTATGAGCAGTTCTTC. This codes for CASSFAYEQFF.

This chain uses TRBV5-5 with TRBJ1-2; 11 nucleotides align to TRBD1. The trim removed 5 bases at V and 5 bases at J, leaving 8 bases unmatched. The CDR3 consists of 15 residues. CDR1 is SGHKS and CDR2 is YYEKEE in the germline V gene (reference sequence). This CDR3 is CASRRDRGKYYGYTF. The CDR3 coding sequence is TGTGCCAGCAGGCGGGACAGGGGGAAATATTATGGCTACACCTTC.

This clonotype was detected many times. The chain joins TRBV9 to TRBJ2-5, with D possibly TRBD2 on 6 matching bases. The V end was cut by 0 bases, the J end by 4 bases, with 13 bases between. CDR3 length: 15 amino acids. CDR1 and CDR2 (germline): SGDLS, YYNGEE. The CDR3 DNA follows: TGTGCCAGCAGCGTAGCTCATCTAGCGCGAGAGACCCAGTACTTC. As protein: CASSVAHLARETQYF.

This CDR3 is CASSLAQGLNTEAFF. DNA of the CDR3: TGCGCCAGCAGCTTGGCACAGGGTCTGAACACTGAAGCTTTCTTT. This chain joins TRBV5-1 and TRBJ1-1, with TRBD1 as a possible D gene (6 bases). This CDR3 is built from 15 residues. CDR1 is SGHRS and CDR2 is YFSETQ in the germline V gene. Trimming took 0 bases from V and 0 from J, leaving 9 bases between them.

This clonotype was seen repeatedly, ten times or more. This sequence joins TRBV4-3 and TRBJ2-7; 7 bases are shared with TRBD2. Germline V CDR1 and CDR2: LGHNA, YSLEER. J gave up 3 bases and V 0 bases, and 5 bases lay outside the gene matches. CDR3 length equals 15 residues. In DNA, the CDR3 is TGCGCCAGCAGCCAAGAGGAGCGGGGCGACTACGAGCAGTACTTC. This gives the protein CASSQEERGDYEQYF.

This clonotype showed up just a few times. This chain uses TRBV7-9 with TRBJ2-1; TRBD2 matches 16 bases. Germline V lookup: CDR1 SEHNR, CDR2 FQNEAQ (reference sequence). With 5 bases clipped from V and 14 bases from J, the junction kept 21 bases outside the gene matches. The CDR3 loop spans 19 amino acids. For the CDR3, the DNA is TGTGCCAGCAGCCTCCCCCCGGGACTAGCGGGAGGGCCGAGAGGGCGGGAGTTCTTC. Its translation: CASSLPPGLAGGPRGREFF.

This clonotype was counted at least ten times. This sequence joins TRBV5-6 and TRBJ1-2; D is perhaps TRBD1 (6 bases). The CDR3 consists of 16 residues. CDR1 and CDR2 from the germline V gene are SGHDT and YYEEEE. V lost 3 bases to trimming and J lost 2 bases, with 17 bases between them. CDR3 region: CASSSPRQARNYGYTF. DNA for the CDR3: TGTGCCAGCAGCTCCCCTCGACAGGCGCGGAACTATGGCTACACCTTC.

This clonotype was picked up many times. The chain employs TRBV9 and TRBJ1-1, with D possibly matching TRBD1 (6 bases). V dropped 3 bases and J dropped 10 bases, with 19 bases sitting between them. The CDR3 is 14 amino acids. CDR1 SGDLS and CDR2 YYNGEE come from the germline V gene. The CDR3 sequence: CASSETGHPLPAFF. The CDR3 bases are TGTGCCAGCAGCGAGACGGGACACCCCCTTCCAGCTTTCTTT.

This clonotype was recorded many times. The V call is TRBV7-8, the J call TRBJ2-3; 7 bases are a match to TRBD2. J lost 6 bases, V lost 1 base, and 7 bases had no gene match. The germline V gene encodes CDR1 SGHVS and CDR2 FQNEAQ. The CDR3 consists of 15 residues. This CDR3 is CASSLGGGEGDTQYF. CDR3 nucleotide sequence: TGTGCCAGCAGCTTAGGCGGAGGGGAGGGGGATACGCAGTATTTT.

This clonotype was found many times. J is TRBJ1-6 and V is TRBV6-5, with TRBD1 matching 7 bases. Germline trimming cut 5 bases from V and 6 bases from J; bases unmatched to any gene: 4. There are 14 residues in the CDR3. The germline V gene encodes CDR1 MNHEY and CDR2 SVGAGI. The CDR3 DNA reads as TGTGCCAGCAGTCGGACAGGTGTTAATTCACCCCTCCACTTT. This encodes CASSRTGVNSPLHF.